This T cell receptor beta chain originates from a study of blood T cell repertoires in COVID-19. Profiling relied on immunoSEQ multiplex PCR, and the TCRdb table lists in-frame clones only, not all of them. The table has approximately 440,000 clones, roughly 91% seen once. This clone appeared once. V shed 5 bases and J 5 bases; nucleotides not matched to a gene: 5. The CDR3 totals 13 residues. CDR1 is SEHNR and CDR2 is FQNEAQ in the germline V gene (reference sequence). This TCR was sampled from a man aged 18 to 35 who had recovered from COVID-19. The specimen sequenced was PBMCs or T cells enriched from blood (not recorded which). The chain links TRBV7-9 to TRBJ1-1, with 7 bases aligning to TRBD1. DNA of the CDR3: TGTGCCAGCAGCCAACAGGGGAGGACTGAAGCTTTCTTT. Encoded protein: CASSQQGRTEAFF.